This T cell receptor beta chain was captured in a study of shared clonotypes between healthy human individuals. Study-level background: Three plates were used per donor for CD4 naive, three for CD4 memory, two for CD8 naive and one for CD8 memory.

Findings and caveats of the study: Naive subsets typically showed greater estimated richness than memory subsets. Sequencing depth was expected to influence donor clonotype sharing.

CD4+ cells were split into CD45RA+ naive and CD45RA-negative memory subsets. A word on this clone: Antigen unknown.

There are 13 residues in the CDR3. Looked up from germline, CDR1 is SNHLY and CDR2 is FYNNEI. Trimming cost V 7 bases and J 0 bases, with 9 bases left between them. The data were produced by immunoSEQ multiplex PCR, yet TCRdb's version contains in-frame clones alone and is incomplete. Of some 1 million clones detected, approximately 70% appear once; the ten largest clones hold 1.5%. The chain links TRBV2 to TRBJ1-2; perhaps TRBD1 as D (6 bases). Material for sequencing was memory CD4+ T cells sorted from blood. Subset specified: CD45RA-negative fraction. The sequence came from a man in his late teens or twenties in good health. CDR3 in DNA: TGTGCCAGCAAGGGGGAGTCTAACTATGGCTACACCTTC. It specifies CASKGESNYGYTF.